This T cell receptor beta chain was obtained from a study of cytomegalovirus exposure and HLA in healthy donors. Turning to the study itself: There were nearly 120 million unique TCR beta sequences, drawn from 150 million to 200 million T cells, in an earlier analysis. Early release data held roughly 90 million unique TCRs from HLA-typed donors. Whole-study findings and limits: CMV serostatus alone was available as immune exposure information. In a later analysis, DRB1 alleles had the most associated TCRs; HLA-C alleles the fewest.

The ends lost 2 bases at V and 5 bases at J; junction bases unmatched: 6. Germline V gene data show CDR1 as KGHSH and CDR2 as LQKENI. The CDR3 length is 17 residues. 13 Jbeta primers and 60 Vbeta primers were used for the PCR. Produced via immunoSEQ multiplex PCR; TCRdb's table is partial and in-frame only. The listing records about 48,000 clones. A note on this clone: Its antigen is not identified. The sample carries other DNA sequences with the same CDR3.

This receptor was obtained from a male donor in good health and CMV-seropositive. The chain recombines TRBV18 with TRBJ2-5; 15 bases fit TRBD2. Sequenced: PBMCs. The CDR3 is CASSPTPGLAGGETQYF. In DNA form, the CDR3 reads TGTGCCAGCTCACCAACGCCCGGACTAGCGGGGGGGGAGACCCAGTACTTC.